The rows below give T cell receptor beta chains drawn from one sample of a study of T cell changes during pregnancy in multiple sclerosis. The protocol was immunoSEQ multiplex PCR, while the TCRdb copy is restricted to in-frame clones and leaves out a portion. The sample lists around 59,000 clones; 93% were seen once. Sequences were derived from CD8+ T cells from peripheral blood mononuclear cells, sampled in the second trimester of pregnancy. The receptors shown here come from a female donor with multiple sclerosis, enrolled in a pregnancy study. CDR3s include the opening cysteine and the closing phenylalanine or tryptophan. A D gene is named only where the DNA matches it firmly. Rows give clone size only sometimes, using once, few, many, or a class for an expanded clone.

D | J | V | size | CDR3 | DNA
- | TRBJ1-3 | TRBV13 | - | CASSPGPSSGNTIYF | TGTGCCAGCAGCCCGGGTCCAAGCTCTGGAAACACCATATATTTT
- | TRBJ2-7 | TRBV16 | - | CASSQSSGYEQYF | TGTGCCAGCAGCCAATCGTCCGGCTACGAGCAGTACTTC
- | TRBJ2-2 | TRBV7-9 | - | CASSRKELFF | TGTGCCAGCAGTAGAAAGGAGCTGTTTTTT
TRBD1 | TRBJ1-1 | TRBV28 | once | CASSPDRGWRDTEAFF | TGTGCCAGCAGTCCTGACAGGGGTTGGAGGGACACTGAAGCTTTCTTT
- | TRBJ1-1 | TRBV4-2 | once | CASSQDKGGGTEAFF | TGTGCCAGCAGCCAAGATAAGGGGGGGGGAACTGAAGCTTTCTTT
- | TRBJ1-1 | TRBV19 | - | CASSILGDSRSEAFF | TGTGCCAGTAGTATCCTAGGGGACTCCCGATCCGAAGCTTTCTTT
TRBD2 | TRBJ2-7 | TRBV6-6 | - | CASSSKLAGDHEQYF | TGTGCCAGCAGTTCCAAACTAGCGGGAGACCACGAGCAGTACTTC
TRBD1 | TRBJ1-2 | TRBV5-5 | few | CASSVTGVRDGYTF | TGTGCCAGCAGCGTTACAGGGGTGAGGGATGGCTACACCTTC
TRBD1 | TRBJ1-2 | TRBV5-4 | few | CASSITGDGYTF | TGTGCCAGCAGCATCACAGGGGATGGCTACACCTTC
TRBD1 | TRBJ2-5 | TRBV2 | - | CASSGHQGQEWETQYF | TGTGCCAGCAGTGGACATCAAGGACAGGAGTGGGAGACCCAGTACTTC
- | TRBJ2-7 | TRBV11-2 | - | CASSLGGGAYEQYF | TGTGCCAGCAGCTTGGGGGGAGGAGCCTACGAGCAGTACTTC
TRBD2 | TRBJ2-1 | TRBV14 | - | CASSPGTTISEQFF | TGTGCCAGCAGCCCCGGGACTACAATCAGTGAGCAGTTCTTC
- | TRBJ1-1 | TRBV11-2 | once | CASSPSPGYTEAFF | TGTGCCAGCAGCCCCTCTCCCGGTTATACTGAAGCTTTCTTT
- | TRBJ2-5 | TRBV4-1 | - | CASSQESGETQYF | TGCGCCAGCAGCCAAGAGAGCGGCGAGACCCAGTACTTC
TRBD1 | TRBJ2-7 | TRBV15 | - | CATSRRTGGGYEQYF | TGTGCCACCAGCAGACGCACAGGGGGCGGCTACGAGCAGTACTTC
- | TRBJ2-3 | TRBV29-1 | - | CSVGASVAFSTDTQYF | TGCAGCGTTGGGGCTAGCGTTGCGTTTAGCACAGATACGCAGTATTTT
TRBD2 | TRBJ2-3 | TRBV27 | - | CASSTSGYTDTQYF | TGTGCCAGTAGTACTAGCGGGTACACAGATACGCAGTATTTT
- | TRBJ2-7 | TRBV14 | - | CASSQSSAGLRKQYF | TGTGCCAGCAGCCAATCTTCTGCAGGGCTGAGGAAGCAGTACTTC
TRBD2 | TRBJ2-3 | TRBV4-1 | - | CASSHLLAGEADTQYF | TGCGCCAGCAGCCACCTCCTAGCGGGGGAGGCAGATACGCAGTATTTT
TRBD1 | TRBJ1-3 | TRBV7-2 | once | CASRYGTGSNTIYF | TGTGCCAGCAGATACGGGACAGGGTCGAACACCATATATTTT
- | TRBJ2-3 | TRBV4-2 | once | CASSQASSAHTDTQYF | TGTGCCAGCAGCCAAGCCTCTAGCGCACACACAGATACGCAGTATTTT
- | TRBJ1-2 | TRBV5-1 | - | CASSFASGGTANYGYTF | TGCGCCAGCAGCTTCGCATCCGGGGGGACCGCTAACTATGGCTACACCTTC
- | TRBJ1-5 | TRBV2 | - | CASSETEGSNQPQHF | TGTGCCAGCAGTGAAACGGAGGGGAGCAATCAGCCCCAGCATTTT
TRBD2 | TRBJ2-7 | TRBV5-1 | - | CASSLRAGDVHEQYF | TGCGCCAGCAGCTTGAGAGCGGGAGACGTCCACGAGCAGTACTTC
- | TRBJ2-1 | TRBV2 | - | CASSLGGRSSYNEQFF | TGTGCCAGCAGCCTGGGGGGTCGCAGCTCCTACAATGAGCAGTTCTTC
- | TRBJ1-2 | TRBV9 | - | CASSTRGYGYTF | TGTGCCAGCAGCACTCGGGGCTATGGCTACACCTTC
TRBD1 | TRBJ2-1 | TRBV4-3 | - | CASSPGTGVGNEQFF | TGCGCCAGCAGCCCCGGGACAGGGGTCGGAAATGAGCAGTTCTTC
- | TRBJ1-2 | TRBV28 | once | CASSLGLQSNYGYTF | TGTGCCAGCAGTTTGGGACTTCAGAGTAACTATGGCTACACCTTC
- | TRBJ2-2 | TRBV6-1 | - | CASSEVLGELFF | TGTGCCAGCAGTGAAGTACTCGGGGAGCTGTTTTTT
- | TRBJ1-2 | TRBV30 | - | CAWSFSAGYGYTF | TGTGCCTGGAGTTTTAGCGCGGGCTATGGCTACACCTTC
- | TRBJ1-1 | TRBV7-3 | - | CASSLEGAEAFF | TGTGCCAGCAGCTTAGAGGGGGCTGAAGCTTTCTTT
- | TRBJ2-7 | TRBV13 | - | CASSSQYEQYF | TGTGCCAGCAGCTCCCAATACGAGCAGTACTTC
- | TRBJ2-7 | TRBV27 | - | CASSLNRDTHEQYF | TGTGCCAGCAGTTTAAACCGGGACACCCACGAGCAGTACTTC
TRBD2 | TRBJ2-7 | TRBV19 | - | CASSLGLAGTYEQYF | TGTGCCAGTAGTCTCGGACTAGCGGGAACCTACGAGCAGTACTTC
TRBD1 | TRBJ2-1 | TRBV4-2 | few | CASSQYRGHNEQFF | TGTGCCAGCAGCCAATACAGGGGGCACAATGAGCAGTTCTTC
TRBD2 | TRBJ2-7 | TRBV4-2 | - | CASSQDLASGSDEQYF | TGTGCCAGCAGCCAAGATTTGGCTAGCGGGAGCGACGAGCAGTACTTC
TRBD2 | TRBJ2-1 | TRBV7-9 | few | CASSHKREAYNEQFF | TGTGCCAGCAGCCATAAGCGGGAGGCATACAATGAGCAGTTCTTC
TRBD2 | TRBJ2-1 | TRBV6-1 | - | CASSAVTSGLYNEQFF | TGTGCCAGCAGTGCCGTGACTAGCGGACTGTACAATGAGCAGTTCTTC
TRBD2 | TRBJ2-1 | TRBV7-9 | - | CASTSSGRAVNGEQFF | TGTGCCAGCACCTCCAGCGGGAGGGCCGTAAACGGTGAGCAGTTCTTC
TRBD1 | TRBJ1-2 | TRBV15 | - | CATSREGQVVVSNYGYTF | TGTGCCACCAGCAGAGAAGGACAGGTGGTAGTCTCTAACTATGGCTACACCTTC